These T cell receptor beta chains were read from a single sample in a study of blood T cell repertoires in COVID-19. Produced via immunoSEQ multiplex PCR; TCRdb's table is partial and in-frame only. The sample includes around 200,000 clones, more than 70% of them seen just once. Sequences were obtained from peripheral blood. The receptor source for this set is a person aged 65-85 years with COVID-19, enrolled during active disease. CDR3s include the opening cysteine and the closing phenylalanine or tryptophan. D genes are given only for firm matches. Clone size is shown for a subset of rows, as once, few, many or a class of expanded clone.

d_gene: TRBD1; abundance: -; j_gene: TRBJ1-3; v_gene: TRBV28; CDR3nt: TGTGCCAGCAGTGCTGGACAGGGAGCTTCTGGAAACACCATATATTTT; CDR3aa: CASSAGQGASGNTIYF
d_gene: -; abundance: -; j_gene: TRBJ1-6; v_gene: TRBV15; CDR3nt: TGTGCCACCAGCTTAGACTCTTCATTACCCCTCCACTTT; CDR3aa: CATSLDSSLPLHF
d_gene: -; abundance: -; j_gene: TRBJ1-3; v_gene: TRBV7-2; CDR3nt: TGTGCCAGCAGCGCGATAGCCTCTGGAAACACCATATATTTT; CDR3aa: CASSAIASGNTIYF
d_gene: TRBD1; abundance: -; j_gene: TRBJ1-1; v_gene: TRBV6-4; CDR3nt: TGTGCCAGCAAAATTACGGGGACAGCCACTGAAGCTTTCTTT; CDR3aa: CASKITGTATEAFF
d_gene: -; abundance: -; j_gene: TRBJ2-3; v_gene: TRBV9; CDR3nt: TGTGCCAGCAGCGCCAACACAGATACGCAGTATTTT; CDR3aa: CASSANTDTQYF
d_gene: TRBD1; abundance: many; j_gene: TRBJ2-5; v_gene: TRBV2; CDR3nt: TGTGCCAGCAGAGGGACAGGAACGGAGACCCAGTACTTC; CDR3aa: CASRGTGTETQYF
d_gene: -; abundance: -; j_gene: TRBJ1-6; v_gene: TRBV6-5; CDR3nt: TGTGCCAGCACTGCGGGGATCTATAATTCACCCCTCCACTTT; CDR3aa: CASTAGIYNSPLHF
d_gene: TRBD1; abundance: -; j_gene: TRBJ1-5; v_gene: TRBV10-3; CDR3nt: TGTGCCATCAGTGAGGCCCAGGGGGCTCATCAGCCCCAGCATTTT; CDR3aa: CAISEAQGAHQPQHF
d_gene: -; abundance: -; j_gene: TRBJ1-6; v_gene: TRBV5-1; CDR3nt: TGCGCCAGCAGCTTGGTGACAGCCGATTCACCCCTCCACTTT; CDR3aa: CASSLVTADSPLHF
d_gene: TRBD1; abundance: -; j_gene: TRBJ1-4; v_gene: TRBV6-6; CDR3nt: TGTGCCAGCAGGGCCACCGGGACAGGGCCTGAAAAACTGTTTTTT; CDR3aa: CASRATGTGPEKLFF
d_gene: -; abundance: -; j_gene: TRBJ1-2; v_gene: TRBV5-1; CDR3nt: TGCGCCAGCAGCTTCGGGGCTAACTATGGCTACACCTTC; CDR3aa: CASSFGANYGYTF